This T cell receptor beta chain was captured by sequencing in a study of a mutant IDH1 vaccine in newly diagnosed glioma. This clone was seen only a few times. Its specificity is unknown. Time point in this sample: week 47, end of study. The vaccine gave 300 ug of a 20-mer mutant IDH1 peptide subcutaneously per dose. The patients were given eight vaccinations, one each in weeks 1, 3, 5, 7, 11, 15, 19 and 23. Astrocytomas that were new, WHO grade 3 or 4, IDH1-mutant and ATRX-lost were present in the donors. Assay used: immunoSEQ multiplex PCR; TCRdb lists only in-frame clones, some missing. The sample has some 42,000 clones; around 82% are singletons. This sequence was found in a man younger than 35 with glioma. Some clones in this sample may be carry-over from other donors' samples. Here the sequenced sample was PBMCs, taken from a glioma patient whose treatment included an IDH1 peptide vaccine.

The CDR3, as DNA: TGTGCCAGCAGCTTGGGCCAGTATGGCTACACCTTC. Translating it yields CASSLGQYGYTF. The chain combines TRBV5-4 with TRBJ1-2; D not certain. V gave up 0 bases and J gave up 5 bases, with 5 bases separating them. The CDR3 is 12 amino acids. CDR1 SGHNT and CDR2 YYREEE come from the germline V gene (reference sequence). Supplemented by reference TRBV5-4 and TRBJ1-2, the full variable domain reads ETGVTQSPTHLIKTRGQQVTLRCSSQSGHNTVSWYQQALGQGPQFIFQYYREEENGRGNFPPRFSGLQFPNYSSELNVNALELDDSALYLCASSLGQYGYTFGSGTRLTVV.